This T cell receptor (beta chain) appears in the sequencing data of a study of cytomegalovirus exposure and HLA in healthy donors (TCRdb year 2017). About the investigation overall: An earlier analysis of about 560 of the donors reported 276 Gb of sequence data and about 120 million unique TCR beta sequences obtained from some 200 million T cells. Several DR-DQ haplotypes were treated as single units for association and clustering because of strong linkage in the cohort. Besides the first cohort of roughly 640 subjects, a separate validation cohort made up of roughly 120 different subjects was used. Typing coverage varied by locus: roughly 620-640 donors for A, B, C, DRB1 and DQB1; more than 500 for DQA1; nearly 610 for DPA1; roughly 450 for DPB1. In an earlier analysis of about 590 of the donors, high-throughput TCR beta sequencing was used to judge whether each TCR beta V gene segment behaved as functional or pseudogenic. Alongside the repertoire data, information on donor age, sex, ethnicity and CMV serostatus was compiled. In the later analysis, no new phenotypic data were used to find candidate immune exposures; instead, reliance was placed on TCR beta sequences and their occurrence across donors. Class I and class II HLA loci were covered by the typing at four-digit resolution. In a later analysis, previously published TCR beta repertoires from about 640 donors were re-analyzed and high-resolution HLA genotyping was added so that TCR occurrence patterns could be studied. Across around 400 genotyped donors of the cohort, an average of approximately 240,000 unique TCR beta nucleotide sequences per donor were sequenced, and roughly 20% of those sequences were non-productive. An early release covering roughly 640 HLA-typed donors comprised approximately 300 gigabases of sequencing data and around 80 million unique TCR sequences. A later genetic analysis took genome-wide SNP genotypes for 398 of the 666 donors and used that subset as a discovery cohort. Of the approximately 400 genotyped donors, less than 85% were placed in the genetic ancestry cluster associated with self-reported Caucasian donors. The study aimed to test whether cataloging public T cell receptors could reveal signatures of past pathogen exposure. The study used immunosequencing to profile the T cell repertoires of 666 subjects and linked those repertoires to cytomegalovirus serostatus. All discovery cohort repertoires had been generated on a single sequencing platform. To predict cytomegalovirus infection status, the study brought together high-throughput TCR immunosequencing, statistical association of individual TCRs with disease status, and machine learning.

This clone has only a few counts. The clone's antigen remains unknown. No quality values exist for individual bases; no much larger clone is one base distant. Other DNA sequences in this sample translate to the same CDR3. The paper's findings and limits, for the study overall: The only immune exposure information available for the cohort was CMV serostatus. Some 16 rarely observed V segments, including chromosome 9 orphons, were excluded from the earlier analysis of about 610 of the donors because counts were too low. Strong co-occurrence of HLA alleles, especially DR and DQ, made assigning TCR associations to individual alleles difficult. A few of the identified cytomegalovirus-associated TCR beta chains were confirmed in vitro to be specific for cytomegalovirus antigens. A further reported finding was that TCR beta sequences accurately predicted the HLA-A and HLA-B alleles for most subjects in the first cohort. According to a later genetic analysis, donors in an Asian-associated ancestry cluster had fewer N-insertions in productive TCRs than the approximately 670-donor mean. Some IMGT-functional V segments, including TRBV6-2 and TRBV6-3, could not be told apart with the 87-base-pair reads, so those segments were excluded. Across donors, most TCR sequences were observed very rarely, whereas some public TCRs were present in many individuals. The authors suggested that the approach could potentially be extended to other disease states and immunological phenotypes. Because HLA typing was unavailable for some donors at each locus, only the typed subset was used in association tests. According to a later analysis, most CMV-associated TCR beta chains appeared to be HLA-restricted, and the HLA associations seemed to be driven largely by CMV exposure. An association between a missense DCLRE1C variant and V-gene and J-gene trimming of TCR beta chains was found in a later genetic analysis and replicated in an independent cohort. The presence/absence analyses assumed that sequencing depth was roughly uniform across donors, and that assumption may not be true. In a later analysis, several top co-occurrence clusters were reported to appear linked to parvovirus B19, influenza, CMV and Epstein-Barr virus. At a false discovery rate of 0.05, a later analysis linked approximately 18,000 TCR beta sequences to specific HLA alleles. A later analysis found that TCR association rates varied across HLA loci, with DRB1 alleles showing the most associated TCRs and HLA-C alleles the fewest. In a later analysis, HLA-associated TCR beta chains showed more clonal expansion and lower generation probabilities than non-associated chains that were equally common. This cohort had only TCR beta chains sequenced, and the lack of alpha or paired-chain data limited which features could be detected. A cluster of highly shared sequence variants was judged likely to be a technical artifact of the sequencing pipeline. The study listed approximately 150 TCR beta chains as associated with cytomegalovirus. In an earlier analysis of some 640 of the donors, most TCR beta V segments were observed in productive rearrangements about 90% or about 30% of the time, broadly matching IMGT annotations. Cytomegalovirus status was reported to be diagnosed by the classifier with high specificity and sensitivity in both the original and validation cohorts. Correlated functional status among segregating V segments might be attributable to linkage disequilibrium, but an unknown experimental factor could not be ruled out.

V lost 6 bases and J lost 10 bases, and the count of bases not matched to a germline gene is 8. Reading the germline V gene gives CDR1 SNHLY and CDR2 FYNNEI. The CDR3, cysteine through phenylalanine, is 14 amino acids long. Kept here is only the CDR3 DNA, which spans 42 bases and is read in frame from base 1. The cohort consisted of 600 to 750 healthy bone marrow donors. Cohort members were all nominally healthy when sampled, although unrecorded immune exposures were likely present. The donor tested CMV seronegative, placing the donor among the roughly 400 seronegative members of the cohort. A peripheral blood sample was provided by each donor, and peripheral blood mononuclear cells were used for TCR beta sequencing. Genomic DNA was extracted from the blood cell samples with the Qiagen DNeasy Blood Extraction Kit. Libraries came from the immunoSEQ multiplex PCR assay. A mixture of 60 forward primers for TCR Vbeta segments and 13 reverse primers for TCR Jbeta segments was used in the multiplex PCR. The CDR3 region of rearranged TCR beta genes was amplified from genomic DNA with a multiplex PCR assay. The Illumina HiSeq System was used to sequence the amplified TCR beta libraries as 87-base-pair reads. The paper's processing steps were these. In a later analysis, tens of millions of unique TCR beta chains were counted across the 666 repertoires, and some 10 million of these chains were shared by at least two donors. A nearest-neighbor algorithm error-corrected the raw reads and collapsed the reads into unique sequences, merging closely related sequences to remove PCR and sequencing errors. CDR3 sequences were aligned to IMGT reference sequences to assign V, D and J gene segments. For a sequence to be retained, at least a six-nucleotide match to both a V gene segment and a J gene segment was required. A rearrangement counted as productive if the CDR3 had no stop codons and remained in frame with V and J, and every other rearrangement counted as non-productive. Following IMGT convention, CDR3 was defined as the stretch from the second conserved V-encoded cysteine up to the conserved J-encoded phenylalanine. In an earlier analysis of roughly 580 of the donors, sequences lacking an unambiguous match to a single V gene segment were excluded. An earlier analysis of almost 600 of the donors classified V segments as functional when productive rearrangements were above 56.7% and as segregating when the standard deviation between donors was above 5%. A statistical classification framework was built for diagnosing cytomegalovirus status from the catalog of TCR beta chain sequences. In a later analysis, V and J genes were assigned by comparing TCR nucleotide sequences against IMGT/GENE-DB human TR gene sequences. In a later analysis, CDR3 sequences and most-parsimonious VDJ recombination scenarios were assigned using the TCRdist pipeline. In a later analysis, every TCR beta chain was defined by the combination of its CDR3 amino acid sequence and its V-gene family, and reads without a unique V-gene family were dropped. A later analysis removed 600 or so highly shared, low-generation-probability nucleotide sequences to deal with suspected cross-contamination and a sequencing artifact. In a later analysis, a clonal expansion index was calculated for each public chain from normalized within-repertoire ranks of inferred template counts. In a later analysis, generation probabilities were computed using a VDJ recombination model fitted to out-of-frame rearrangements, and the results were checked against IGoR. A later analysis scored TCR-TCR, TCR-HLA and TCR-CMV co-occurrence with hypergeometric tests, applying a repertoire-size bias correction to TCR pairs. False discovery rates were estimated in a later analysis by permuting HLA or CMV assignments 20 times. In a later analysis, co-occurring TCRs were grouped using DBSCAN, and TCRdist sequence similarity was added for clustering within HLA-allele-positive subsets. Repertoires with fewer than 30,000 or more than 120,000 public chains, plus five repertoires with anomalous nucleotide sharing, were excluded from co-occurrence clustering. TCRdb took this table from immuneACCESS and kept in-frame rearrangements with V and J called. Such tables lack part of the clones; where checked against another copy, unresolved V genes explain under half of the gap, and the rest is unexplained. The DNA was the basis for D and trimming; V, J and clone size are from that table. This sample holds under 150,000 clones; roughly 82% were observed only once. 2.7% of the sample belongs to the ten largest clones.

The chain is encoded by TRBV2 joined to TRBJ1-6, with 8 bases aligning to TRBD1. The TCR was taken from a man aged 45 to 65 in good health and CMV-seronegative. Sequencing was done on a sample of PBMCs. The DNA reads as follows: TGTGCCAGCAGAATAGAATCAGGGGGCTCACCCCTCCACTTT. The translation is CASRIESGGSPLHF.